This passage covers 14 T cell receptor beta chains from one sample sequenced in a study of cytomegalovirus exposure and HLA in healthy donors. It was with 60 Vbeta and 13 Jbeta primers that the PCR ran. The assay was immunoSEQ multiplex PCR, and TCRdb's table has in-frame clones only and misses some. The sample holds tens of thousands of clones, roughly 81% seen once. Sequencing input: PBMCs. The receptors stem from a woman in her thirties or forties in good health and CMV-seropositive.

The V gene is TRBV6-6, the J gene TRBJ2-3; D possibly corresponds to TRBD2 (5 bases). The CDR3 runs to 15 residues. Trimming removed 5 bases at V and 0 bases at J, with 12 bases between. Per germline, CDR1 MNHNY and CDR2 SVGAGI (reference sequence). As DNA, the CDR3 is TGTGCCAGCAGTGCCGGAGGCCCCAGCACAGATACGCAGTATTTT. This translates into CASSAGGPSTDTQYF.

V usage is TRBV6-5 and J usage is TRBJ1-3; D gene unclear. Germline CDR1 MNHEY, CDR2 SVGAGI. V lost 7 bases, J lost 0 bases, and 13 bases lay in between. The CDR3 is made up of 15 amino acids. The CDR3 is CASTPGPLSGNTIYF. CDR3 sequence (DNA): TGTGCCAGCACCCCAGGCCCCCTCTCTGGAAACACCATATATTTT.

The J gene is TRBJ2-2, the V gene TRBV6-5; 8 bases align to TRBD1. Germline assignment: CDR1 MNHEY and CDR2 SVGAGI. V shed 2 bases and J 6 bases; nucleotides not matched to a gene: 5. The CDR3 is 15 residues long. CDR3 protein: CASSYGAGGAGELFF. CDR3 DNA sequence: TGTGCCAGCAGTTACGGGGCAGGGGGCGCCGGGGAGCTGTTTTTT.

This clone has a handful of counts. The chain links TRBV18 to TRBJ2-1, with D possibly being TRBD2 (6 bases). V dropped 6 bases and J dropped 6 bases, with 15 bases sitting between them. Germline V gives CDR1 KGHSH, CDR2 LQKENI. The CDR3 is 14 residues long. The DNA for the CDR3 is TGTGCCAGCTCTCGCTTTGGAGCGGGCAATGAGCAGTTCTTC. It yields the protein CASSRFGAGNEQFF.

The chain joins TRBV4-3 to TRBJ2-1; 7 bases are shared with TRBD1. CDR1 and CDR2 from the germline V gene are LGHNA and YSLEER. The CDR3 runs to 19 residues. Trimming removed 0 bases from V and 0 bases from J; junction bases left unmatched: 11. The CDR3 loop reads CASSQDLTLGQSSYNEQFF. Here the CDR3 DNA reads TGCGCCAGCAGCCAAGATCTTACATTGGGACAGAGCTCCTACAATGAGCAGTTCTTC.

The chain carries TRBV5-1 and TRBJ2-7; 10 nucleotides line up with TRBD2. CDR3 length: 14 residues. Losses at the gene ends were 2 bases for V and 5 bases for J; bases not matched to a gene: 4. The germline CDR1 and CDR2 sequences are SGHRS and YFSETQ. The CDR3 sequence is CASSLSGGAHEQYF. In DNA form, the CDR3 reads TGCGCCAGCAGCTTAAGCGGGGGGGCCCACGAGCAGTACTTC. The full variable domain, rest sourced from reference TRBV5-1 and TRBJ2-7, is KAGVTQTPRYLIKTRGQQVTLSCSPISGHRSVSWYQQTPGQGLQFLFEYFSETQRNKGNFPGRFSGRQFSNSRSEMNVSTLELGDSALYLCASSLSGGAHEQYFGPGTRLTVT.

V usage is TRBV18 and J usage is TRBJ1-1; TRBD1 aligns across 7 bases. This CDR3 has 13 residues. With V trimmed by 6 bases and J by 3 bases, 4 bases remained unmatched. CDR1 KGHSH and CDR2 LQKENI come from the germline V gene. CDR3 region: CASSLTGDTEAFF. The CDR3 DNA reads TGTGCCAGCTCGCTAACAGGGGACACTGAAGCTTTCTTT.

This chain uses TRBV12-5 with TRBJ2-7; a weak D match, TRBD2 (5 bases). The germline V gene has CDR1 LGHNT and CDR2 FRNRAP. The CDR3 has 14 amino acids. V shed 5 bases and J shed 6 bases, with 17 bases lying between them. The CDR3 sequence is CASGPDRGTSEQYF. The CDR3 DNA sequence: TGTGCTAGTGGTCCCGATCGGGGAACAAGCGAGCAGTACTTC. The full variable domain, in which reference TRBV12-5 and TRBJ2-7 provide the parts outside the CDR3, is DARVTQTPRHKVTEMGQEVTMRCQPILGHNTVFWYRQTMMQGLELLAYFRNRAPLDDSGMPKDRFSAEMPDATLATLKIQPSEPRDSAVYFCASGPDRGTSEQYFGPGTRLTVT.

In its sample, this clone was seen a few times. V gene TRBV5-1 combines with J gene TRBJ2-7; a possible D gene is TRBD2 (6 bases). The CDR3 extends over 14 amino acids. Trimming took 6 bases from V and 6 from J, leaving 19 bases between them. CDR1 SGHRS and CDR2 YFSETQ come from the germline V gene. As DNA, the CDR3 is TGCGCCAGCAATTCCGGGACGGGGGTATTCGAGCAGTACTTC. Translated, it gives CASNSGTGVFEQYF. The full variable domain, with the rest looked up from reference TRBV5-1 and TRBJ2-7, is KAGVTQTPRYLIKTRGQQVTLSCSPISGHRSVSWYQQTPGQGLQFLFEYFSETQRNKGNFPGRFSGRQFSNSRSEMNVSTLELGDSALYLCASNSGTGVFEQYFGPGTRLTVT.

The chain couples TRBV4-3 to TRBJ2-3; D unclear. The CDR3 contains 16 residues. The V gene lost 0 bases and the J gene lost 4 bases, with 14 bases spanning the gap. From germline, CDR1 is LGHNA and CDR2 YSLEER. The CDR3 coding sequence is TGCGCCAGCAGCCAAGATCCGAACGGTTCGGCAGATACGCAGTATTTT. It encodes CASSQDPNGSADTQYF.

The chain combines TRBV5-1 with TRBJ2-5, with D maybe TRBD1 (5 bases). V was shortened by 5 bases and J by 2 bases, with 10 bases between the two germline ends. The germline V gene has CDR1 SGHRS and CDR2 YFSETQ. This CDR3 has 13 amino acids. The CDR3 loop reads CASRGQGQETQYF. In DNA, the CDR3 is TGCGCCAGCAGGGGGCAGGGACAAGAGACCCAGTACTTC.

CDR3 sequence: CASSQGGGWLNTEAFF. CDR3 coding DNA: TGTGCCAGCAGTCAAGGGGGGGGCTGGTTGAACACTGAAGCTTTCTTT. The chain carries TRBV28 and TRBJ1-1, with TRBD1 as a possible D gene (6 bases). Per germline, CDR1 MDHEN and CDR2 SYDVKM. This CDR3 region has 16 residues. Deletions cut 5 bases from V and 0 bases from J, with 16 bases between.

The sample holds a few counts of this clone. The chain links TRBV27 to TRBJ2-1; no reliable D call. Deletions cut 5 bases from V and 4 bases from J, with 6 bases between. Germline assignment: CDR1 MNHEY and CDR2 SMNVEV (reference sequence). The CDR3 is made up of 12 amino acids. The CDR3 spells CASSPRYNEQFF. The DNA of the CDR3 is TGTGCCAGCAGTCCCCGGTACAATGAGCAGTTCTTC.

The genes are TRBV25-1 and TRBJ2-7; D perhaps matches TRBD1 (5 bases). V was pared by 6 bases and J by 3 bases, with 12 bases between. The V gene's germline CDR1 is MGHDK and CDR2 SYGVNS. This CDR3 is built from 13 residues. The CDR3 sequence is CASRGRASYEQYF. The CDR3, as DNA: TGTGCCAGCAGGGGCAGGGCTAGCTACGAGCAGTACTTC.